Each of the 29 T cell receptor beta chains below was sequenced from the same sample in a study of blood T cell repertoires in COVID-19. Profiled with immunoSEQ multiplex PCR; TCRdb holds only in-frame clones, not every one. The table lists 95,000 to 110,000 clones, 70% to 90% of them singletons, with 3% to 3.5% in the top ten. Sequences were obtained from peripheral blood. The receptor set was obtained from a man aged 45 to 65 in a cohort sampled during active COVID-19.

The chain has TRBV5-1 and TRBJ2-4, with 9 bases aligning to TRBD1. Trimming at V came to 0 bases and at J to 14 bases, leaving 15 bases not matched to a gene. This CDR3 spans 16 amino acids. Germline CDR1 SGHRS, CDR2 YFSETQ. The DNA for the CDR3 is TGCGCCAGCAGCTTGGAATCGGGACAGGGCGCTTTTAGGGAGTACTTC. It is translated as CASSLESGQGAFREYF.

The chain joins TRBV7-8 to TRBJ2-5; 12 nucleotides match TRBD2. CDR1 and CDR2 (germline): SGHVS, FQNEAQ. Unmatched junction bases numbered 24, after V lost 5 bases and J lost 5 bases. This CDR3 region has 21 residues. The DNA of the CDR3 is TGTGCCAGCAGCGACCTCACCGGGACGAAAACGACTAGCGGGGGTCGGGAGACCCAGTACTTC. Its protein product is CASSDLTGTKTTSGGRETQYF.

The rearrangement uses TRBV10-3 and TRBJ1-5; D uncertain. With 7 bases removed from V and 6 bases from J, the gap between germline ends came to 22 bases. The length of the CDR3 is 16 residues. Per the germline V gene, CDR1 is ENHRY and CDR2 is SYGVKD. This chain's CDR3 is CAIKEGSGASGQPQHF. CDR3 DNA: TGTGCCATCAAGGAGGGTAGCGGCGCCTCGGGTCAGCCCCAGCATTTT.

This clone was observed a single time. This chain uses TRBV19 with TRBJ1-2; possibly TRBD1 for D (5 bases). Germline V gene lookup returns CDR1 LNHDA and CDR2 SQIVND (reference sequence). The length of the CDR3 is 18 residues. V was clipped by 0 bases and J by 6 bases, with 23 bases between them. The CDR3 loop reads CASSIDGRRASRSDGYTF. In nucleotides, the CDR3 is TGTGCCAGTAGTATAGATGGGCGCAGGGCCTCTCGCTCCGATGGCTACACCTTC.

The chain joins TRBV9 to TRBJ2-2; TRBD2 aligns across 11 bases. This CDR3 is 16 amino acids long. Looked up from germline, CDR1 is SGDLS and CDR2 is YYNGEE. V shed 0 bases and J 7 bases; nucleotides not matched to a gene: 5. CDR3 DNA: TGTGCCAGCAGCGTAGAGGGGACTAGCGGCTACGGGGAGCTGTTTTTT. This translates into CASSVEGTSGYGELFF.

The rearrangement uses TRBV28 and TRBJ2-1, with 10 bases aligning to TRBD1. V gave up 6 bases and J gave up 2 bases; unmatched junction bases: 4. The CDR3 consists of 15 residues. Germline assignment: CDR1 MDHEN and CDR2 SYDVKM. The CDR3 region has the DNA TGTGCCAGCAGCGCTGACAGGGGGCCCTACAATGAGCAGTTCTTC. Residues: CASSADRGPYNEQFF.

The V call is TRBV9, the J call TRBJ1-3; 8 bases match TRBD1. Per the germline V gene, CDR1 is SGDLS and CDR2 is YYNGEE. V trimming: 3 bases; J trimming: 4 bases; junction bases outside the gene matches: 12. This CDR3 has 17 residues. CDR3 loop: CASSDLQGAGIGNTIYF. CDR3 nucleotide sequence: TGTGCCAGCAGCGATCTTCAGGGGGCCGGTATCGGAAACACCATATATTTT.

CDR3 loop: CASSLGDRVSGELFF. The CDR3 nucleotides are TGTGCCAGCAGTTTAGGGGACAGGGTTTCCGGGGAGCTGTTTTTT. This chain connects TRBV28 to TRBJ2-2; 9 bases are shared with TRBD1. CDR1 MDHEN and CDR2 SYDVKM come from the germline V gene. The V segment lost 2 bases and the J segment 6 bases; nucleotides outside the gene matches: 4. The CDR3 contains 15 residues. The whole variable domain, filled in from reference TRBV28 and TRBJ2-2, reads DVKVTQSSRYLVKRTGEKVFLECVQDMDHENMFWYRQDPGLGLRLIYFSYDVKMKEKGDIPEGYSVSREKKERFSLILESASTNQTSMYLCASSLGDRVSGELFFGEGSRLTVL.

As for this clone: An end of the junction differs from the germline gene, which may be a read error. The V gene is TRBV5-1, the J gene TRBJ2-5; 9 nucleotides agree with TRBD1. The CDR3 consists of 15 residues. Per germline, CDR1 SGHRS and CDR2 YFSETQ. The CDR3 spells CASTWGQGPGETRYF. Written as DNA, the CDR3 is TGCGCCAGCACCTGGGGACAGGGCCCGGGCGAGACCCGGTACTTC.

This clone was found once. The V call is TRBV2, the J call TRBJ1-5, with 7 nucleotides matching TRBD1. Losses at the gene ends were 2 bases for V and 7 bases for J; bases not matched to a gene: 2. CDR3 length: 13 residues. From germline, CDR1 is SNHLY and CDR2 FYNNEI. The CDR3 sequence is CASSEQGEQPQHF. The CDR3 coding sequence is TGTGCCAGCAGTGAACAGGGGGAACAGCCCCAGCATTTT. Supplemented by reference TRBV2 and TRBJ1-5, the full variable domain reads EPEVTQTPSHQVTQMGQEVILRCVPISNHLYFYWYRQILGQKVEFLVSFYNNEISEKSEIFDDQFSVERPDGSNFTLKIRSTKLEDSAMYFCASSEQGEQPQHFGDGTRLSIL.

This clone was detected only once. The chain carries TRBV28 and TRBJ1-3; D is perhaps TRBD1 (6 bases). The CDR3 loop spans 16 amino acids. Germline assignment: CDR1 MDHEN and CDR2 SYDVKM. Trimming took off 4 bases at V and 6 bases at J, with 19 bases between the two ends. The CDR3 region is CASSSPPGGLENTIYF. The CDR3 region has the DNA TGTGCCAGCAGTTCCCCCCCGGGGGGCTTAGAAAACACCATATATTTT. Full variable domain (remainder filled in from reference TRBV28 and TRBJ1-3): DVKVTQSSRYLVKRTGEKVFLECVQDMDHENMFWYRQDPGLGLRLIYFSYDVKMKEKGDIPEGYSVSREKKERFSLILESASTNQTSMYLCASSSPPGGLENTIYFGEGSWLTVV.

This clone was seen only once. This chain uses TRBV7-2 with TRBJ1-1, with unresolved D. The CDR3 contains 13 residues. Germline V lookup: CDR1 SGHTA, CDR2 FQGNSA. The V end lost 5 bases, the J end lost 1 base, and 8 bases lay between the germline ends. CDR3 DNA: TGTGCCAGCAGCACCCGACAGAACACTGAAGCTTTCTTT. It yields the protein CASSTRQNTEAFF.

The chain joins TRBV14 to TRBJ2-7, with D hard to call. From germline, CDR1 is SGHDN and CDR2 FVKESK. This CDR3 has 14 residues. Trimming pared 1 base from V and 1 base from J, leaving 8 bases between. CDR3 residues: CASSQGWASYEQYV. Here the CDR3 DNA reads TGTGCCAGCAGCCAAGGGTGGGCGTCCTACGAGCAGTACGTC.

The CDR3 reads CASRQDRGRTNYGYTF. Here the CDR3 DNA reads TGTGCCAGTAGGCAGGACAGGGGGCGAACTAACTATGGCTACACCTTC. The J gene is TRBJ1-2, the V gene TRBV19; 11 bases fit TRBD1. Germline V gives CDR1 LNHDA, CDR2 SQIVND (reference sequence). Losses at the gene ends were 6 bases for V and 0 bases for J; bases not matched to a gene: 6. This CDR3 has 16 residues.

The rearrangement links TRBV10-2 to TRBJ1-2, with D hard to call. The CDR3 extends over 15 amino acids. Germline CDR1 is WSHSY and CDR2 is SAAADI. V was trimmed by 3 bases and J by 7 bases, leaving 18 bases between them. CDR3 in amino acids: CASSDVTDRLGGYTF. DNA of the CDR3: TGCGCCAGCAGTGATGTTACAGATCGATTAGGTGGCTACACCTTC.

This clone has just one count. The chain combines TRBV28 with TRBJ2-2, with TRBD2 matching 10 bases. This CDR3 contains 18 residues. Germline CDR1 MDHEN, CDR2 SYDVKM. Trimming removed 5 bases from V and 7 bases from J; junction bases left unmatched: 16. The CDR3 protein is CASSGNAGVAGGIGELFF. Here the CDR3 DNA reads TGTGCCAGCAGTGGGAACGCAGGGGTAGCGGGGGGTATCGGGGAGCTGTTTTTT.

This clone occurred a few times. The V and J genes are TRBV6-2 or TRBV6-3 and TRBJ1-1; D is possibly TRBD1 (5 bases). This CDR3 has 16 residues. Germline CDR1 is MNHEY and CDR2 is SVGEGT. V lost 2 bases to trimming and J lost 1 base, with 14 bases between them. CDR3 protein: CASSYTQGGPNTEAFF. The DNA for the CDR3 is TGTGCCAGCAGTTACACGCAGGGAGGCCCGAACACTGAAGCTTTCTTT.

The chain carries TRBV27 and TRBJ1-6; D is uncertain. V was shortened by 4 bases and J by 11 bases, with 12 bases between the two germline ends. This CDR3 has 13 amino acids. Germline CDR1 and CDR2: MNHEY and SMNVEV (reference sequence). DNA of the CDR3: TGTGCCAGCAGTTCCTCGACTACGGCACCCCTCCACTTT. Translated: CASSSSTTAPLHF.

The V call is TRBV6-5, the J call TRBJ2-1; D is perhaps TRBD2 (5 bases). Trimming pared 2 bases from V and 9 bases from J, leaving 14 bases between. The V gene's germline CDR1 is MNHEY and CDR2 SVGAGI. The CDR3 spans 14 residues. The CDR3, as DNA: TGTGCCAGCAGTTACCGGAGCCTTGGAGGTGAGCAGTTCTTC. Translated: CASSYRSLGGEQFF.

J is TRBJ2-2 and V is TRBV6-5, with D unresolved. CDR3 length: 15 residues. V lost 6 bases and J lost 1, with 12 bases in between. Germline V lookup: CDR1 MNHEY, CDR2 SVGAGI. This CDR3 is CASRHPNLNTGELFF. The CDR3 DNA follows: TGTGCCAGCAGACACCCGAATCTGAACACCGGGGAGCTGTTTTTT.

The chain uses TRBV28 and TRBJ2-7; no clear D gene. Germline V lookup: CDR1 MDHEN, CDR2 SYDVKM. V was pared by 6 bases and J by 0 bases, with 12 bases between. This CDR3 is 14 amino acids long. This CDR3 is CASSPPRSSYEQYV. DNA for the CDR3: TGTGCCAGCAGCCCACCGAGGAGCTCCTACGAGCAGTACGTC.

The DNA for the CDR3 is TGTGCCAGCAAATCAGGCTATGGCTACACCTTC. This codes for CASKSGYGYTF. This sequence joins TRBV21-1 and TRBJ1-2; the table's D call, TRBD1, was not checked against the DNA. TRBV21-1 is a documented pseudogene. The length of the CDR3 is 11 residues.

V gene TRBV6-8 combines with J gene TRBJ2-7; D perhaps matches TRBD1 (6 bases). Trimming pared 2 bases from V and 0 bases from J, leaving 26 bases between. The CDR3 runs to 20 residues. Germline CDR1 and CDR2: MNHGY and SAAAGT. In DNA form, the CDR3 reads TGTGCCAGCAGTTACAGTCCCGGGACAAACCTTACCTCAAACTCCTACGAGCAGTACGTC. It yields the protein CASSYSPGTNLTSNSYEQYV.

The V gene is TRBV19, the J gene TRBJ2-6, with D perhaps matching TRBD1 (6 bases). This CDR3 contains 16 residues. Deletions cut 3 bases from V and 4 bases from J, with 13 bases between. CDR1 and CDR2 (germline): LNHDA, SQIVND (reference sequence). The CDR3: CASSIPTGSGANVLTF. Here the CDR3 DNA reads TGTGCCAGTAGTATCCCCACAGGGTCCGGGGCCAACGTCCTGACTTTC.

The chain has TRBV5-4 and TRBJ2-1; D is uncertain. V shed 4 bases and J shed 3 bases, with 11 bases lying between them. The V gene's germline CDR1 is SGHNT and CDR2 YYREEE (reference sequence). The CDR3 is made up of 14 amino acids. The CDR3 DNA follows: TGTGCCAGCAGCGCGGCGACGGACTACAATGAGCAGTTCTTC. Translated, it gives CASSAATDYNEQFF. Looking up the rest from reference TRBV5-4 and TRBJ2-1 gives the full variable domain: ETGVTQSPTHLIKTRGQQVTLRCSSQSGHNTVSWYQQALGQGPQFIFQYYREEENGRGNFPPRFSGLQFPNYSSELNVNALELDDSALYLCASSAATDYNEQFFGPGTRLTVL.

This chain connects TRBV24-1 to TRBJ1-5; TRBD1 might be the D (6 bases). CDR3 length: 14 amino acids. Trimming removed 5 bases at V and 2 bases at J, with 9 bases between. Germline V CDR1 and CDR2: KGHDR, SFDVKD. The CDR3 loop is CATSVGGGNQPQHF. CDR3 nucleotides: TGTGCCACCAGTGTAGGGGGGGGCAATCAGCCCCAGCATTTT.

The J gene is TRBJ2-1, the V gene TRBV5-4, with a weak D call TRBD2 (6 bases). The length of the CDR3 is 15 residues. The V and J ends lost 1 base and 0 bases respectively, with 8 bases between them. The germline CDR1 and CDR2 sequences are SGHNT and YYREEE (reference sequence). CDR3 nucleotides: TGTGCCAGCAGCTTGCGGGGGAGCTCCTACAATGAGCAGTTCTTC. This encodes CASSLRGSSYNEQFF.

This chain connects TRBV14 to TRBJ2-3; 7 positions match TRBD1. Germline CDR1 reads SGHDN; CDR2 reads FVKESK. The V and J ends lost 5 bases and 2 bases, in that order; junction bases with no gene match: 10. CDR3 size: 16 residues. CDR3: CASSKLTGVNTDTQYF. CDR3 in DNA: TGTGCCAGCAGCAAACTAACAGGGGTGAACACAGATACGCAGTATTTT.

This chain links TRBV27 with TRBJ1-5, with TRBD1 matching over 11 bases. V was pared by 5 bases and J by 6 bases, with 3 bases of the junction left unmatched. Germline V gene sequence: CDR1 MNHEY, CDR2 SMNVEV (reference sequence). The CDR3 spans 14 residues. The DNA of the CDR3 is TGTGCCAGCAGTCCAGGGACAGGGGGTCAGCCCCAGCATTTT. It codes for CASSPGTGGQPQHF.